These T cell receptor beta chains were read from a single sample in a study of blood T cell repertoires in COVID-19. Generated by immunoSEQ multiplex PCR, the TCRdb table keeps only in-frame clones and is missing some. The table lists some 180,000 clones, about 88% of them singletons. The sample consisted of peripheral blood. All receptors derive from a middle-aged man with COVID-19, enrolled during active disease. Both conserved end residues are part of each CDR3.

v_call: TRBV3-1/TRBV3-2
j_call: TRBJ2-1
cdr3_aa: CASSSGGLDEQFF

v_call: TRBV7-3
j_call: TRBJ2-7
cdr3_aa: CASSLGTGSYEQYF

v_call: TRBV30
j_call: TRBJ1-2
cdr3_aa: CAWSSLYASYGYTF

v_call: TRBV2
j_call: TRBJ2-6
cdr3_aa: CASREGSGANVLTF

v_call: TRBV5-4
j_call: TRBJ2-2
cdr3_aa: CASSPARGLHTGELFF

v_call: TRBV2
j_call: TRBJ1-2
cdr3_aa: CASSESRSLNYGYTF

v_call: TRBV19
j_call: TRBJ1-4
cdr3_aa: CASSISETANEKLFF

v_call: TRBV5-8
j_call: TRBJ2-7
cdr3_aa: CASSVRDRVMHEQYF

v_call: TRBV10-2
j_call: TRBJ1-4
cdr3_aa: CASRTGINEKLFF

v_call: TRBV11-2
j_call: TRBJ2-7
cdr3_aa: CASSLLSGLAGDEQYF

v_call: TRBV11-2
j_call: TRBJ2-1
cdr3_aa: CASSQGLAGELGIYNEQFF

v_call: TRBV6-5
j_call: TRBJ2-7
cdr3_aa: CASSRQGTYEQYF